This T cell receptor beta chain was sequenced during a study of shared clonotypes between healthy human individuals. Findings of the study overall: All-four-donor shared clonotypes had higher generation probabilities than non-shared clonotypes did.

How the authors handled the data: Junction-only sequences without quality scores came from ImmunoSEQ, so filtering differed. This table comes from immunoSEQ multiplex PCR, and its TCRdb copy is limited to in-frame clones, with some not included. V and J calls and clone size follow that table, whereas D and trimming were derived from the DNA. The profile shows 2 million to 2.5 million clones, just over 90% of them singletons. The CDR3 runs to 11 residues. Germline lookup yields CDR1 SEHNR and CDR2 FQNEAQ (reference sequence). V lost 6 bases, J lost 10 bases, and 12 bases lay in between. This clone was counted only a few times. Its antigen is not known.

Sequenced sample: naive CD4+ T cells from PBMCs. Subset reported: CD45RA+ positively selected. V is TRBV7-9 and J is TRBJ1-1; D remains ambiguous. The TCR comes from a young man in good health. Some clones in this sample may be carry-over from other donors' samples. CDR3: CASSSTRGAFF. CDR3 bases: TGTGCCAGCAGTTCTACCCGGGGAGCTTTCTTT. Together with reference TRBV7-9 and TRBJ1-1, the CDR3 gives the full variable domain: DTGVSQNPRHKITKRGQNVTFRCDPISEHNRLYWYRQTLGQGPEFLTYFQNEAQLEKSRLLSDRFSAERPKGSFSTLEIQRTEQGDSAMYLCASSSTRGAFFGQGTRLTVV.